This entry lists 32 T cell receptor beta chains sequenced from one sample in a study of cytomegalovirus exposure and HLA in healthy donors. PCR employed 60 Vbeta and 13 Jbeta primers. The repertoire was sequenced with immunoSEQ multiplex PCR; TCRdb's copy has only in-frame clones and lacks some. The top ten hold approximately 4.5% of the sample, which has 80,000 or so clones, over 60% seen once. The sample taken for sequencing was PBMCs. These receptors were taken from a man aged 40-49 years in good health and CMV-seronegative.

The chain joins TRBV7-2 to TRBJ2-1, with 15 bases aligning to TRBD2. CDR3 length: 19 residues. Per germline, CDR1 SGHTA and CDR2 FQGNSA. V lost 4 bases and J lost 5; bases outside the gene matches: 12. This chain's CDR3 is CASSSRTSGRGFSDNEQFF. DNA for the CDR3: TGTGCCAGCAGCTCACGGACTAGCGGGAGGGGATTTTCTGACAATGAGCAGTTCTTC.

The chain recombines TRBV6-4 with TRBJ2-2, with 10 bases matching TRBD1. Trimming took 8 bases from V and 3 from J; bases not matched to a gene: 0. CDR3 size: 13 residues. Germline-derived CDR1 and CDR2 are MRHNA and SNTAGT. The CDR3 region has the DNA TGTGCCAGCGGGACAGGGGACACCGGGGAGCTGTTTTTT. Translated: CASGTGDTGELFF.

This chain joins TRBV29-1 and TRBJ2-3, with D possibly matching TRBD1 (6 bases). CDR3 length equals 16 residues. Deletions cut 0 bases from V and 2 bases from J, with 15 bases between. Per germline, CDR1 SQVTM and CDR2 ANQGSEA. Written as DNA, the CDR3 is TGCAGCGTTGAAGATCTGTTGACAGGACACACAGATACGCAGTATTTT. It is translated as CSVEDLLTGHTDTQYF.

The chain recombines TRBV5-1 with TRBJ2-7; D possibly corresponds to TRBD1 (6 bases). Germline CDR1 reads SGHRS; CDR2 reads YFSETQ. V lost 4 bases and J lost 7, with 15 bases in between. The CDR3 is 13 amino acids. The DNA for the CDR3 is TGCGCCAGCAGCGCGGACAGCCTAGGTGAGCAGTACTTC. Its translation: CASSADSLGEQYF.

The chain's CDR3 is CASSSTSGLIDEQFF. The CDR3 DNA sequence: TGCGCCAGCAGTTCTACTAGCGGCTTAATAGATGAGCAGTTCTTC. This sequence joins TRBV10-1 and TRBJ2-1, with 8 bases aligning to TRBD2. Germline V gives CDR1 WNHNN, CDR2 SYGVQD (reference sequence). The CDR3 sequence is 15 residues long. The V segment lost 5 bases and the J segment 8 bases; nucleotides outside the gene matches: 11.

The gene calls are TRBV30 and TRBJ2-7, with D possibly TRBD1 on 6 matching bases. The ends were cut back, 0 bases at V and 5 bases at J, with 17 bases in the middle. The CDR3 is 15 residues long. The germline CDR1 and CDR2 sequences are GTSNPN and SVGIG (reference sequence). In nucleotides, the CDR3 is TGTGCCTGGAGTGTAACCCACAGGGCTTCTCACGAGCAGTACTTC. Translated, it gives CAWSVTHRASHEQYF. The complete variable domain, with remaining parts taken from reference TRBV30 and TRBJ2-7, reads SQTIHQWPATLVQPVGSPLSLECTVEGTSNPNLYWYRQAAGRGLQLLFYSVGIGQISSEVPQNLSASRPQDRQFILSSKKLLLSDSGFYLCAWSVTHRASHEQYFGPGTRLTVT.

The rearrangement joins TRBV4-2 to TRBJ2-3; no firm D call. V dropped 1 base and J dropped 5 bases, with 13 bases sitting between them. This CDR3 region has 15 residues. Looked up from germline, CDR1 is LGHNA and CDR2 is YNFKEQ. CDR3 nucleotide sequence: TGTGCCAGCAGCCAAGTTTTTTCACCAGTAGATACGCAGTATTTT. Protein product: CASSQVFSPVDTQYF.

In this sample, this clone turned up a few times. Other DNA sequences from this sample encode an identical CDR3 as well. The chain uses TRBV9 and TRBJ2-1; 7 nucleotides agree with TRBD1. Germline lookup yields CDR1 SGDLS and CDR2 YYNGEE. The CDR3 is made up of 15 amino acids. The ends lost 4 bases at V and 1 base at J; junction bases unmatched: 5. The CDR3 is CASSSRDRSYNEQFF. The DNA of the CDR3 is TGTGCCAGCAGCAGCCGGGACAGATCCTACAATGAGCAGTTCTTC.

V and J are TRBV5-4 and TRBJ2-1; D not resolved. Looked up from germline, CDR1 is SGHNT and CDR2 is YYREEE (reference sequence). Trimming left V 0 bases short and J 8 bases short, with 12 bases between. The CDR3 runs 14 residues. The CDR3 sequence: CASSLAGPRDEQFF. For the CDR3, the DNA is TGTGCCAGCAGCTTGGCAGGTCCTCGAGATGAGCAGTTCTTC.

This clone was recorded once. The chain uses TRBV5-1 and TRBJ1-5; 8 nucleotides match TRBD1. CDR1 SGHRS and CDR2 YFSETQ come from the germline V gene. The trim removed 4 bases at V and 2 bases at J, leaving 11 bases unmatched. The CDR3 loop spans 17 amino acids. The CDR3 nucleotides are TGCGCCAGCAGCCCAAACCCGACAGGGGAAGGCAATCAGCCCCAGCATTTT. Residues: CASSPNPTGEGNQPQHF.

This clone was observed once. The chain has TRBV18 and TRBJ1-4, with 8 bases lining up with TRBD1. V dropped 6 bases and J dropped 5; count of bases not matched to a gene: 8. The CDR3 covers 15 residues. The germline V gene has CDR1 KGHSH and CDR2 LQKENI. The CDR3 bases are TGTGCCAGCTCTGACGGACAGGGAAAGAATGAAAAACTGTTTTTT. It yields the protein CASSDGQGKNEKLFF. Based on the CDR3 plus reference TRBV18 and TRBJ1-4, the full variable domain is NAGVMQNPRHLVRRRGQEARLRCSPMKGHSHVYWYRQLPEEGLKFMVYLQKENIIDESGMPKERFSAEFPKEGPSILRIQQVVRGDSAAYFCASSDGQGKNEKLFFGSGTQLSVL.

In this sample, this clone turned up once. V and J are TRBV5-1 and TRBJ1-4, with 8 bases that match TRBD1. The germline V gene encodes CDR1 SGHRS and CDR2 YFSETQ. The trim removed 6 bases at V and 2 bases at J, leaving 3 bases unmatched. This CDR3 is built from 14 residues. The CDR3 sequence is CASTWTGTNEKLFF. CDR3 DNA: TGCGCCAGCACCTGGACAGGGACTAATGAAAAACTGTTTTTT. Filled out from reference TRBV5-1 and TRBJ1-4, the complete variable domain reads KAGVTQTPRYLIKTRGQQVTLSCSPISGHRSVSWYQQTPGQGLQFLFEYFSETQRNKGNFPGRFSGRQFSNSRSEMNVSTLELGDSALYLCASTWTGTNEKLFFGSGTQLSVL.

J is TRBJ1-3 and V is TRBV6-1, with D perhaps matching TRBD1 (6 bases). The germline V gene encodes CDR1 MNHNS and CDR2 SASEGT. Trimming cost V 2 bases and J 2 bases, with 13 bases left between them. The CDR3 covers 16 residues. Here the CDR3 reads CASSERSQGTGNTIYF. CDR3 coding DNA: TGTGCCAGCAGTGAACGCAGTCAGGGGACTGGAAACACCATATATTTT.

The chain has TRBV4-3 and TRBJ2-7; perhaps TRBD1 as D (6 bases). V was cut by 0 bases and J by 2 bases, with 14 bases left in between. This CDR3 spans 16 amino acids. Germline values: CDR1 LGHNA, CDR2 YSLEER. DNA for the CDR3: TGCGCCAGCAGCCAAGATCTTTCAGGGGTCGCCTACGAGCAGTACTTC. This gives the protein CASSQDLSGVAYEQYF.

CDR3 DNA sequence: TGTGCCAGCAGTTTCTCCGGACACCCGAGCTCCTACGAGCAGTACTTC. This encodes CASSFSGHPSSYEQYF. The chain couples TRBV28 to TRBJ2-7, with a possible D match to TRBD1 (5 bases). The CDR3 is 16 residues long. CDR1 is MDHEN and CDR2 is SYDVKM in the germline V gene. The germline V and J ends were trimmed by 3 bases and 0 bases, with 15 bases remaining between them.

The gene calls are TRBV4-3 and TRBJ2-7; no clear D gene. The germline V and J ends were trimmed by 1 base and 0 bases, with 10 bases remaining between them. The germline gives CDR1 LGHNA, CDR2 YSLEER. The CDR3 covers 15 residues. The CDR3 spells CASSQGLQSSYEQYF. The CDR3 coding sequence is TGCGCCAGCAGCCAAGGACTGCAAAGCTCCTACGAGCAGTACTTC.

The J gene is TRBJ2-5, the V gene TRBV7-8; TRBD2 aligns across 9 bases. Per the germline V gene, CDR1 is SGHVS and CDR2 is FQNEAQ. The CDR3 has 14 residues. V shed 4 bases and J 1 base; nucleotides not matched to a gene: 1. The CDR3 DNA is TGTGCCAGCAGCTCACTAGCGGGCCAAGAGACCCAGTACTTC. This codes for CASSSLAGQETQYF.

This clone was picked up a small number of times. This chain uses TRBV7-2 with TRBJ2-6; D unclear. Germline CDR1 SGHTA, CDR2 FQGNSA. CDR3 length: 17 residues. Trimming cost V 6 bases and J 4 bases, with 19 bases left between them. The CDR3 loop reads CASSFKIIALGANVLTF. DNA for the CDR3: TGTGCCAGCAGTTTTAAAATAATAGCTCTGGGGGCCAACGTCCTGACTTTC.

The V call is TRBV2, the J call TRBJ2-1, with D unresolved. Trimming took off 7 bases at V and 5 bases at J, with 18 bases between the two ends. The V gene's germline CDR1 is SNHLY and CDR2 FYNNEI. This CDR3 comprises 15 residues. CDR3 sequence: CASNIVRSSHNEQFF. The CDR3 coding sequence is TGTGCCAGCAATATAGTCCGATCCTCACACAATGAGCAGTTCTTC.

A few counts support this clone. The CDR3 nucleotides are TGCGCCAGCAGCCCCCTGCCGGGGCAGCCCCAGCATTTT. Its protein is CASSPLPGQPQHF. V gene TRBV4-3 combines with J gene TRBJ1-5; D gene unclear. V lost 4 bases and J 7 bases, leaving 11 bases between the germline ends. Germline CDR1 LGHNA, CDR2 YSLEER. This CDR3 comprises 13 residues.

This clone has a handful of counts. The chain employs TRBV5-6 and TRBJ2-4, with 8 bases lining up with TRBD1. Germline CDR1 SGHDT, CDR2 YYEEEE. The CDR3 loop spans 15 amino acids. Trimming took 2 bases from V and 13 from J; bases not matched to a gene: 14. CDR3 sequence: CASSFGKGQGRLQYF. The CDR3 DNA reads as TGTGCCAGCAGCTTTGGTAAAGGACAGGGTAGACTCCAGTACTTC.

V and J are TRBV7-6 and TRBJ2-5, with 8 nucleotides matching TRBD2. The J call is doubtful: the DNA matches TRBJ2-7 better. CDR1 and CDR2 (germline): SGHVS, FNYEAQ. The CDR3 totals 15 residues. The chain's CDR3 is CASSLGGAGAYEQYF. The DNA of the CDR3 is TGTGCCAGCAGCCTGGGGGGAGCGGGAGCCTACGAGCAGTACTTC.

This chain uses TRBV28 with TRBJ2-7; 10 nucleotides align to TRBD1. V lost 3 bases and J lost 7; bases outside the gene matches: 12. Germline V gene lookup returns CDR1 MDHEN and CDR2 SYDVKM. The CDR3 covers 16 residues. CDR3 loop: CASSFPSRQGALEQYF. The DNA for the CDR3 is TGTGCCAGCAGTTTCCCCTCGAGACAGGGGGCTTTAGAGCAGTACTTC.

This clone was detected only a few times. The chain links TRBV7-9 to TRBJ2-6; TRBD1 matches 9 bases. V gave up 5 bases and J gave up 2 bases; unmatched junction bases: 10. The length of the CDR3 is 18 residues. Germline values: CDR1 SEHNR, CDR2 FQNEAQ (reference sequence). CDR3: CASSGGGQGPPGANVLTF. Here the CDR3 DNA reads TGTGCCAGCAGCGGGGGAGGACAGGGGCCCCCTGGGGCCAACGTCCTGACTTTC.

This clone has more than one count but fewer than ten. The V gene is TRBV25-1, the J gene TRBJ2-1; possibly TRBD2 for D (5 bases). V gave up 0 bases and J gave up 4 bases, with 10 bases separating them. CDR1 is MGHDK, CDR2 SYGVNS, per germline. This CDR3 has 15 residues. The CDR3 reads CASSEYSRGYNEQFF. DNA for the CDR3: TGTGCCAGCAGTGAATATTCAAGAGGGTACAATGAGCAGTTCTTC.

The V and J genes are TRBV5-1 and TRBJ1-1; D unresolved. Germline CDR1 SGHRS, CDR2 YFSETQ. The CDR3 consists of 15 residues. V lost 4 bases and J lost 4, with 17 bases in between. CDR3 DNA: TGCGCCAGCAGCCCCACGGACTCCCTGGGCACTGAAGCTTTCTTT. It yields the protein CASSPTDSLGTEAFF.

The chain couples TRBV7-9 to TRBJ2-3, with a weak D call TRBD2 (6 bases). The germline gives CDR1 SEHNR, CDR2 FQNEAQ (reference sequence). This CDR3 is 12 amino acids long. Trimming removed 11 bases at V and 4 bases at J, with 13 bases between. The CDR3, as DNA: TGTGCCTCGGGGGTTATCGCAGATACGCAGTATTTT. Its protein is CASGVIADTQYF. The full variable domain, completed using reference TRBV7-9 and TRBJ2-3, is DTGVSQNPRHKITKRGQNVTFRCDPISEHNRLYWYRQTLGQGPEFLTYFQNEAQLEKSRLLSDRFSAERPKGSFSTLEIQRTEQGDSAMYLCASGVIADTQYFGPGTRLTVL.

This clone is a singleton in its sample. The chain links TRBV28 to TRBJ2-7, with 12 positions matching TRBD1. The CDR3 has 14 residues. Trimming cost V 7 bases and J 6 bases; bases outside gene matches: 7. CDR1 and CDR2 (germline): MDHEN, SYDVKM. CDR3 loop: CASTRDRGLGEQYF. The CDR3 bases are TGTGCCAGCACCCGGGACAGGGGGCTCGGCGAGCAGTACTTC.

The chain employs TRBV5-1 and TRBJ2-2; TRBD2 is a possible D gene (6 bases). V was cut by 6 bases and J by 4 bases, with 13 bases left in between. The CDR3 spans 14 residues. Germline values: CDR1 SGHRS, CDR2 YFSETQ. CDR3 protein: CASMAGSGTGELFF. The CDR3 nucleotides are TGCGCCAGCATGGCGGGAAGTGGCACCGGGGAGCTGTTTTTT. Full variable domain (outside the CDR3, taken from reference TRBV5-1 and TRBJ2-2): KAGVTQTPRYLIKTRGQQVTLSCSPISGHRSVSWYQQTPGQGLQFLFEYFSETQRNKGNFPGRFSGRQFSNSRSEMNVSTLELGDSALYLCASMAGSGTGELFFGEGSRLTVL.

The chain couples TRBV6-5 to TRBJ2-1; 7 nucleotides match TRBD2. V shed 6 bases, J shed 0 bases, and the junction held 5 bases outside the gene matches. Germline CDR1 MNHEY, CDR2 SVGAGI. CDR3 length: 15 residues. The CDR3 reads CASRTSLSSYNEQFF. For the CDR3, the DNA is TGTGCCAGCAGGACTAGCTTGAGCTCCTACAATGAGCAGTTCTTC.

V is TRBV2 and J is TRBJ2-5; D possibly corresponds to TRBD1 (5 bases). Trimming stripped 6 bases from V and 2 bases from J, with 16 bases between. From germline, CDR1 is SNHLY and CDR2 FYNNEI. The CDR3 extends over 15 amino acids. In DNA, the CDR3 is TGTGCCAGCAGCCAAGACAGTACCTTTCAAGAGACCCAGTACTTC. This translates into CASSQDSTFQETQYF.

This clone has just one count. CDR3 protein: CASSIGGVRANVLTF. The CDR3, as DNA: TGTGCCAGTAGTATTGGCGGGGTTAGGGCCAACGTCCTGACTTTC. The chain uses TRBV19 and TRBJ2-6, with a possible D match to TRBD2 (6 bases). V was trimmed by 3 bases and J by 5 bases, leaving 11 bases between them. Germline V lookup: CDR1 LNHDA, CDR2 SQIVND (reference sequence). The CDR3 consists of 15 residues.